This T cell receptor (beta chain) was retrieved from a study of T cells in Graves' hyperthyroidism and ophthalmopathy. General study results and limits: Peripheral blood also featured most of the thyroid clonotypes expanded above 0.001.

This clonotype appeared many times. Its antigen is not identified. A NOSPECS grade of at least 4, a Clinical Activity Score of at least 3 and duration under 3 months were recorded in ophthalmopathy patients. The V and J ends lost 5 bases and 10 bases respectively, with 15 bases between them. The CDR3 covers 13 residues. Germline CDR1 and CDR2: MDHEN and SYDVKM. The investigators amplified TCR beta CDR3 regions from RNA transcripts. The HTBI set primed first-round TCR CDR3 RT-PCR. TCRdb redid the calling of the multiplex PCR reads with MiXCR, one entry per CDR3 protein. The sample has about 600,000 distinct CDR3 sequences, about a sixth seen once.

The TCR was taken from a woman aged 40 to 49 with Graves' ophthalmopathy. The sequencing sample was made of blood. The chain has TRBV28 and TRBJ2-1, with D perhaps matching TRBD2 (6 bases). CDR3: CASSADSRGEQFF. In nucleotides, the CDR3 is TGTGCCAGCAGTGCGGACTCCCGGGGGGAGCAGTTCTTC.